The TCR beta chain described here comes from a study of technical replicates of blood from several donors. This clone was observed a single time. The data were produced by immunoSEQ multiplex PCR, yet TCRdb's version contains in-frame clones alone and is incomplete. Of around 60,000 clones in the sample, 70% to 90% were seen once. In germline, CDR1 is SQVTM, CDR2 ANQGSEA. The CDR3 has 13 residues. With 7 bases removed from V and 1 base from J, the gap between germline ends came to 11 bases. The sample taken for sequencing was PBMCs. This rearrangement joins TRBV29-1 to TRBJ2-1; tentative D call: TRBD2 (6 bases). The TCR was taken from a human donor in good health. Some clones in this sample may be carry-over from other donors' samples. CDR3: CSGGERSYNEQFF. CDR3 in DNA: TGCAGCGGGGGGGAGCGGTCCTACAATGAGCAGTTCTTC.